Shown below are 11 T cell receptor beta chains from a single sample sequenced in a study of PD-1 blockade in classical Hodgkin lymphoma. Stated time point: cycle 4 day 1 (C4D1), after about 6 weeks of nivolumab. Relapse after autologous stem cell transplantation occurred in every patient, and brentuximab vedotin exposure varied. The method was immunoSEQ multiplex PCR; TCRdb's version includes in-frame clones alone and lacks a portion of them. The table has 45,000 or so clones, over 75% seen once. Material: peripheral blood mononuclear cells (PBMCs), obtained before the fourth cycle of nivolumab. The receptors were gathered from a human donor with classical Hodgkin lymphoma.

This chain connects TRBV6-1 to TRBJ1-4, with 7 bases lining up with TRBD1. V was pared by 7 bases and J by 5 bases, with 7 bases of the junction left unmatched. CDR1 MNHNS and CDR2 SASEGT come from the germline V gene. The CDR3 loop spans 14 amino acids. The CDR3 here is CASTLGTDNEKLFF. CDR3 nucleotide sequence: TGTGCCAGCACCCTCGGGACAGACAATGAAAAACTGTTTTTT.

This clone showed up just once. The gene calls are TRBV6-1 and TRBJ1-1; D is uncertain. CDR3 length: 13 amino acids. The germline gives CDR1 MNHNS, CDR2 SASEGT. Trimming left V 6 bases short and J 1 base short, with 9 bases between. CDR3 loop: CASRYTENTEAFF. The CDR3 region has the DNA TGTGCCAGCAGGTACACTGAGAACACTGAAGCTTTCTTT.

This clone has just one count. CDR3 in amino acids: CASSVAGYGYTF. The DNA of the CDR3 is TGTGCCAGCAGCGTAGCGGGGTATGGCTACACCTTC. The chain recombines TRBV9 with TRBJ1-2; unclear D gene. The CDR3 sequence is 12 residues long. The V end lost 0 bases, the J end lost 5 bases, and 5 bases lay between the germline ends. From germline, CDR1 is SGDLS and CDR2 YYNGEE.

The chain couples TRBV7-9 to TRBJ2-1; D gene unclear. V was trimmed by 1 base and J by 0 bases, leaving 7 bases between them. CDR3 length equals 15 residues. Per the germline V gene, CDR1 is SEHNR and CDR2 is FQNEAQ (reference sequence). The CDR3 here is CASSLESPSYNEQFF. The CDR3 DNA reads as TGTGCCAGCAGCTTAGAGTCACCCTCCTACAATGAGCAGTTCTTC. The entire variable domain, with the rest obtained from reference TRBV7-9 and TRBJ2-1, is as follows: DTGVSQNPRHKITKRGQNVTFRCDPISEHNRLYWYRQTLGQGPEFLTYFQNEAQLEKSRLLSDRFSAERPKGSFSTLEIQRTEQGDSAMYLCASSLESPSYNEQFFGPGTRLTVL.

V and J are TRBV4-2 and TRBJ1-3, with D perhaps TRBD1 (6 bases). Germline V gives CDR1 LGHNA, CDR2 YNFKEQ. The CDR3 is 15 amino acids. V was cut by 4 bases and J by 1 base, with 11 bases left in between. In DNA, the CDR3 is TGTGCCAGCAGCCCAGAGGACAGTTCTGGAAACACCATATATTTT. Translated: CASSPEDSSGNTIYF.

This rearrangement joins TRBV19 to TRBJ1-2; D unresolved. The CDR3 spans 12 residues. V was pared by 3 bases and J by 6 bases, with 8 bases between. Germline V gene data show CDR1 as LNHDA and CDR2 as SQIVND (reference sequence). The CDR3 DNA reads TGTGCCAGTAGTATCGGAGGGAATGGCTACACCTTC. Translated, it gives CASSIGGNGYTF.

A word on this clone: The junction does not match germline at one end; this may be a read error. The rearrangement uses TRBV28 and TRBJ1-5, with 8 positions matching TRBD1. Germline V gene lookup returns CDR1 MDHEN and CDR2 SYDVKM. The CDR3 sequence is 14 residues long. CDR3 in amino acids: CAGSGGQVNQPQHF. For the CDR3, the DNA is TGTGCCGGCAGTGGGGGACAGGTCAATCAGCCCCAGCATTTT.

The V call is TRBV2, the J call TRBJ2-2; a weak D match, TRBD1 (5 bases). This CDR3 spans 13 amino acids. The germline V and J ends were trimmed by 6 bases and 6 bases, with 11 bases remaining between them. Germline V gives CDR1 SNHLY, CDR2 FYNNEI. DNA for the CDR3: TGTGCCAGCAGGGGGCTGCAGGCCGGGGAGCTGTTTTTT. Protein product: CASRGLQAGELFF. The full variable domain, rest sourced from reference TRBV2 and TRBJ2-2, is EPEVTQTPSHQVTQMGQEVILRCVPISNHLYFYWYRQILGQKVEFLVSFYNNEISEKSEIFDDQFSVERPDGSNFTLKIRSTKLEDSAMYFCASRGLQAGELFFGEGSRLTVL.

The V and J genes are TRBV5-1 and TRBJ2-5; D is uncertain. Germline assignment: CDR1 SGHRS and CDR2 YFSETQ. The CDR3 is 15 residues long. The V and J ends lost 4 bases and 1 base respectively, with 14 bases between them. DNA of the CDR3: TGCGCCAGCAGCCTTAACAGCTACAGCCAAGAGACCCAGTACTTC. This codes for CASSLNSYSQETQYF.

The chain couples TRBV19 to TRBJ1-2, with D tentatively TRBD1 (5 bases). The V end was cut by 7 bases, the J end by 0 bases, with 12 bases between. Germline CDR1 LNHDA, CDR2 SQIVND (reference sequence). This CDR3 contains 14 residues. CDR3 protein: CASTPGQPNYGYTF. CDR3 sequence (DNA): TGTGCCAGTACCCCAGGGCAGCCTAACTATGGCTACACCTTC.

CDR3 nucleotide sequence: TGTGCCAGCAGTGTTACCCGGGACAGGAAGGACTATGGCTACACCTTC. It specifies CASSVTRDRKDYGYTF. This sequence joins TRBV2 and TRBJ1-2; 8 bases map to TRBD1. The V gene end was trimmed by 4 bases and the J gene end by 3 bases; junction bases not matched to a gene: 10. Germline V lookup: CDR1 SNHLY, CDR2 FYNNEI. The CDR3 is made up of 16 amino acids.